This passage covers 30 T cell receptor beta chains from one sample sequenced in a study of blood T cell repertoires in COVID-19. Produced via immunoSEQ multiplex PCR; TCRdb's table is partial and in-frame only. This table has under 85,000 clones, roughly 86% appearing once. Sequencing was done on a sample of peripheral blood. These receptors were taken from a man aged 65 to 85 with acute or convalescent COVID-19.

The chain recombines TRBV5-1 with TRBJ2-7; possibly TRBD1 for D (5 bases). Germline V gives CDR1 SGHRS, CDR2 YFSETQ. V lost 0 bases, J lost 1 base, and 17 bases lay in between. CDR3 size: 17 residues. The CDR3 region has the DNA TGCGCCAGCAGCTTGGCCTGGGGCGGAGCTACTTCCTACGAGCAGTACTTC. It encodes CASSLAWGGATSYEQYF.

Only one count was recorded for this clone. The V call is TRBV10-2, the J call TRBJ1-5; D is perhaps TRBD1 (6 bases). Trimming removed 6 bases from V and 9 bases from J, with 12 bases in between. There are 12 residues in the CDR3. CDR1 is WSHSY, CDR2 SAAADI, per germline. The CDR3 reads CASRAGDGPQHF. The CDR3, as DNA: TGCGCCAGCAGGGCAGGGGATGGGCCCCAGCATTTT.

This rearrangement joins TRBV6-2 or TRBV6-3 to TRBJ1-5; unclear D gene. Germline values: CDR1 MNHEY, CDR2 SVGEGT. V shed 2 bases and J shed 7 bases, with 12 bases lying between them. The CDR3 has 14 amino acids. The CDR3 region has the DNA TGTGCCAGCAGTTACGAGGGTCCCCGCCAGCCCCAGCATTTT. It codes for CASSYEGPRQPQHF.

The table lists this clone with a count of one. The chain carries TRBV5-4 and TRBJ2-3, with 9 bases aligning to TRBD2. The V gene end was trimmed by 0 bases and the J gene end by 4 bases; junction bases not matched to a gene: 6. In germline, CDR1 is SGHNT, CDR2 YYREEE (reference sequence). There are 16 residues in the CDR3. The chain's CDR3 is CASSLVNGGRADTQYF. For the CDR3, the DNA is TGTGCCAGCAGCTTGGTAAATGGCGGGAGGGCAGATACGCAGTATTTT.

This chain connects TRBV27 to TRBJ2-7; TRBD1 matches 9 bases. The CDR3 consists of 13 residues. In germline, CDR1 is MNHEY, CDR2 SMNVEV (reference sequence). After removal of 5 bases from V and 4 bases from J, the junction contained 3 bases not matched to a gene. The CDR3 DNA sequence: TGTGCCAGCAGTGTGGGACAGGGATACGAGCAGTACTTC. Its translation: CASSVGQGYEQYF.

The CDR3 nucleotides read TGCGCCAGCAGCCTGGGACAGGGGTTCCACGAGCAGTACTTC. Its protein is CASSLGQGFHEQYF. The V gene is TRBV5-1, the J gene TRBJ2-7; 10 bases align to TRBD1. The CDR3 consists of 14 residues. J was trimmed by 5 bases and V by 4 bases; bases with no gene match: 6. Germline CDR1 is SGHRS and CDR2 is YFSETQ.

The chain employs TRBV30 and TRBJ2-5, with 7 bases lining up with TRBD1. The CDR3 has 12 amino acids. The germline CDR1 and CDR2 sequences are GTSNPN and SVGIG (reference sequence). The J segment lost 13 bases and the V segment lost 5 bases, leaving 13 bases of the junction unmatched. CDR3 loop: CAWVDRSNSPYF. CDR3 coding DNA: TGTGCCTGGGTGGACAGGTCGAATTCCCCGTACTTC. Drawing the rest from reference TRBV30 and TRBJ2-5, the complete variable domain is SQTIHQWPATLVQPVGSPLSLECTVEGTSNPNLYWYRQAAGRGLQLLFYSVGIGQISSEVPQNLSASRPQDRQFILSSKKLLLSDSGFYLCAWVDRSNSPYFGPGTRLLVL.

Only one count was recorded for this clone. This chain connects TRBV5-1 to TRBJ1-1; D not certain. Germline values: CDR1 SGHRS, CDR2 YFSETQ. V was shortened by 1 base and J by 2 bases, with 9 bases between the two germline ends. The CDR3 is made up of 14 amino acids. The DNA for the CDR3 is TGCGCCAGCAGCTTGACCCACACAAACACTGAAGCTTTCTTT. Its protein product is CASSLTHTNTEAFF.

This clone was counted a single time. V gene TRBV28 combines with J gene TRBJ2-7; 7 bases are shared with TRBD2. J gave up 1 base and V 10 bases, and 7 bases lay outside the gene matches. The germline CDR1 and CDR2 sequences are MDHEN and SYDVKM. This CDR3 is 13 amino acids long. CDR3 amino acids: CATRGGGSYEQYF. The DNA of the CDR3 is TGTGCCACTCGGGGCGGGGGATCCTACGAGCAGTACTTC.

This clone was detected only once. This chain joins TRBV5-1 and TRBJ2-2; 7 bases agree with TRBD1. With 4 bases clipped from V and 3 bases from J, the junction kept 9 bases outside the gene matches. The CDR3 extends over 16 amino acids. Per germline, CDR1 SGHRS and CDR2 YFSETQ. In DNA form, the CDR3 reads TGCGCCAGCAGCATCGGACAGGTCCTCCACACCGGGGAGCTGTTTTTT. Protein sequence: CASSIGQVLHTGELFF.

The chain couples TRBV19 to TRBJ1-2; 9 bases agree with TRBD1. Germline-derived CDR1 and CDR2 are LNHDA and SQIVND (reference sequence). The CDR3 runs to 16 residues. Germline trimming cut 3 bases from V and 8 bases from J; bases unmatched to any gene: 13. The CDR3 spells CASSIGYRGTGLGYTF. In DNA, the CDR3 is TGTGCCAGTAGTATCGGTTATAGAGGGACAGGGCTCGGCTACACCTTC.

The chain links TRBV18 to TRBJ2-7; no definite D call. The length of the CDR3 is 12 residues. Germline CDR1 is KGHSH and CDR2 is LQKENI. Trimming pared 3 bases from V and 5 bases from J, leaving 8 bases between. The CDR3 protein is CASSPSRDEQYF. The CDR3 DNA follows: TGTGCCAGCTCACCCTCCCGGGACGAGCAGTACTTC.

V and J are TRBV30 and TRBJ1-1; 8 bases align to TRBD1. J gave up 0 bases and V 1 base, and 4 bases lay outside the gene matches. The CDR3 sequence is 15 residues long. The germline V gene has CDR1 GTSNPN and CDR2 SVGIG (reference sequence). The CDR3 sequence: CAWSGSQGVNTEAFF. The CDR3 region has the DNA TGTGCCTGGAGTGGCTCACAGGGGGTGAACACTGAAGCTTTCTTT.

The CDR3 DNA reads as TGTGCCAGCAGCCCCCCGAAACTAGCGGGGGGGCTGGAGCAGTTCTTC. Amino acids: CASSPPKLAGGLEQFF. The genes are TRBV3-1 (or the pseudogene TRBV3-2) and TRBJ2-1; 13 bases are a match to TRBD2. Unmatched junction bases numbered 10, after V lost 4 bases and J lost 10 bases. The germline CDR1 and CDR2 sequences are LGHDT and YNNKEL (reference sequence). CDR3 length equals 16 residues.

V is TRBV18 and J is TRBJ1-4; D is unclear. CDR3 length: 13 residues. V lost 5 bases and J 5 bases, leaving 9 bases between the germline ends. Germline CDR1 is KGHSH and CDR2 is LQKENI. The CDR3 nucleotides read TGTGCCAGCTCATCTCTAACGAATGAAAAACTGTTTTTT. Protein: CASSSLTNEKLFF.

The chain uses TRBV18 and TRBJ1-2, with a tentative D call TRBD1 (6 bases). The CDR3 loop spans 12 amino acids. V lost 5 bases and J lost 8, with 12 bases in between. Germline CDR1 and CDR2: KGHSH and LQKENI. The CDR3 sequence: CASSSTGIGYTF. The CDR3 DNA follows: TGTGCCAGCTCATCTACAGGGATCGGCTACACCTTC. Combining the CDR3 with reference TRBV18 and TRBJ1-2 gives the whole variable domain NAGVMQNPRHLVRRRGQEARLRCSPMKGHSHVYWYRQLPEEGLKFMVYLQKENIIDESGMPKERFSAEFPKEGPSILRIQQVVRGDSAAYFCASSSTGIGYTFGSGTRLTVV.

The chain carries TRBV6-1 and TRBJ1-6; possible D gene TRBD1, 5 bases. The CDR3 contains 14 residues. V gave up 5 bases and J gave up 9 bases, with 14 bases separating them. Germline V gene sequence: CDR1 MNHNS, CDR2 SASEGT. CDR3 loop: CASSYQGLSSPLHF. CDR3 coding DNA: TGTGCCAGCAGTTATCAGGGTTTGAGTTCACCCCTCCACTTT.

This clone has just a few counts. The rearrangement uses TRBV27 and TRBJ1-1; 7 positions match TRBD1. Germline CDR1 and CDR2: MNHEY and SMNVEV (reference sequence). The CDR3 has 17 residues. The trim removed 6 bases at V and 0 bases at J, leaving 13 bases unmatched. The CDR3 here is CASRPGQLFELNTEAFF. The CDR3 bases are TGTGCCAGCAGGCCGGGACAGCTTTTCGAGTTGAACACTGAAGCTTTCTTT.

The rearrangement links TRBV7-9 to TRBJ1-1; 8 bases match TRBD1. This CDR3 spans 14 amino acids. The ends lost 5 bases at V and 3 bases at J; junction bases unmatched: 5. CDR1 is SEHNR, CDR2 FQNEAQ, per germline (reference sequence). The CDR3 sequence is CASSGGQEDTEAFF. CDR3 nucleotide sequence: TGTGCCAGCAGCGGGGGACAGGAGGACACTGAAGCTTTCTTT.

This clone was detected once. V gene TRBV5-1 combines with J gene TRBJ1-1, with TRBD1 identical over 10 bases. This CDR3 is 15 amino acids long. CDR1 and CDR2 (germline): SGHRS, YFSETQ. V lost 3 bases, J lost 0 bases, and 2 bases stayed unmatched. CDR3 in amino acids: CASSWGQGMNTEAFF. DNA for the CDR3: TGCGCCAGCAGCTGGGGACAGGGGATGAACACTGAAGCTTTCTTT.

V usage is TRBV28 and J usage is TRBJ1-6, with 7 bases matching TRBD1. The CDR3 loop spans 15 amino acids. V lost 6 bases and J lost 0; bases outside the gene matches: 2. Germline V gene lookup returns CDR1 MDHEN and CDR2 SYDVKM. For the CDR3, the DNA is TGTGCCAGCAGGGACAGGAGCTCCTATAATTCACCCCTCCACTTT. Amino acid sequence: CASRDRSSYNSPLHF.

CDR3 loop: CASSPTGWRGYTF. The CDR3 bases are TGTGCCAGCAGTCCGACAGGGTGGAGGGGCTACACCTTC. The rearrangement joins TRBV12-3 or TRBV12-4 to TRBJ1-2; 7 bases fit TRBD1. The CDR3 length is 13 residues. Trimming at V came to 5 bases and at J to 8 bases, leaving 8 bases not matched to a gene.

This chain connects TRBV2 to TRBJ2-5; 7 positions agree with TRBD1. The junction had 12 bases not matched to a gene; V was cut back by 6 bases and J by 5 bases. The CDR3 spans 15 residues. Germline V gene data show CDR1 as SNHLY and CDR2 as FYNNEI. CDR3 DNA sequence: TGTGCCAGCAGGGGACAGTCTATGCCGCAGGAGACCCAGTACTTC. It specifies CASRGQSMPQETQYF.

This clone occurred once. This rearrangement joins TRBV5-5 to TRBJ2-7; 11 bases line up with TRBD2. The CDR3 consists of 16 residues. Germline V lookup: CDR1 SGHKS, CDR2 YYEKEE (reference sequence). Losses at the gene ends were 0 bases for V and 4 bases for J; bases not matched to a gene: 6. CDR3 nucleotide sequence: TGTGCCAGCAGCTTGGTGTCTAGCGGGGGGATATACGAGCAGTACTTC. It codes for CASSLVSSGGIYEQYF.

The chain joins TRBV6-2 or TRBV6-3 to TRBJ2-1; 13 bases map to TRBD2. The CDR3 has 17 residues. With V trimmed by 6 bases and J by 0 bases, 5 bases remained unmatched. The germline V gene has CDR1 MNHEY and CDR2 SVGEGT. As DNA, the CDR3 is TGTGCCAGCAGCCCTACTAGCGGGAGGGACTCCTACAATGAGCAGTTCTTC. It yields the protein CASSPTSGRDSYNEQFF.

The chain joins TRBV30 to TRBJ1-4; 9 bases match TRBD1. Per the germline V gene, CDR1 is GTSNPN and CDR2 is SVGIG (reference sequence). V shed 3 bases, J shed 7 bases, and the junction held 6 bases outside the gene matches. The length of the CDR3 is 14 residues. The CDR3 nucleotides are TGTGCCTGGAGGCCGGGACAGGGCAGTGAAAAACTGTTTTTT. Its protein product is CAWRPGQGSEKLFF.

This chain links TRBV6-5 with TRBJ2-1; 11 bases map to TRBD2. Germline-derived CDR1 and CDR2 are MNHEY and SVGAGI. This CDR3 has 11 amino acids. V lost 5 bases, J lost 14 bases, and 2 bases stayed unmatched. Here the CDR3 reads CASSNSGREFF. The CDR3, as DNA: TGTGCCAGCAGTAATAGCGGGAGGGAGTTCTTC.

The gene calls are TRBV3-1 (or the pseudogene TRBV3-2) and TRBJ2-2, with 11 bases matching TRBD2. V dropped 4 bases and J dropped 1; count of bases not matched to a gene: 5. Germline V gene sequence: CDR1 LGHDT, CDR2 YNNKEL (reference sequence). CDR3 length: 17 residues. DNA of the CDR3: TGTGCCAGCAGCCCCTCTAGCGGGGGGAGGAACACCGGGGAGCTGTTTTTT. Translated: CASSPSSGGRNTGELFF.

The rearrangement uses TRBV2 and TRBJ1-5; 8 bases line up with TRBD1. The CDR3 totals 14 residues. The germline V gene encodes CDR1 SNHLY and CDR2 FYNNEI. V trimming: 7 bases; J trimming: 3 bases; junction bases outside the gene matches: 5. CDR3 region: CASTGTGNNQPQHF. The CDR3 DNA reads as TGTGCCAGCACCGGGACAGGAAACAATCAGCCCCAGCATTTT. The variable domain in full, completed from reference TRBV2 and TRBJ1-5, reads EPEVTQTPSHQVTQMGQEVILRCVPISNHLYFYWYRQILGQKVEFLVSFYNNEISEKSEIFDDQFSVERPDGSNFTLKIRSTKLEDSAMYFCASTGTGNNQPQHFGDGTRLSIL.

V usage is TRBV12-3 or TRBV12-4 and J usage is TRBJ2-7; TRBD2 might be the D (5 bases). This CDR3 region has 11 residues. V lost 1 base to trimming and J lost 7 bases, with 5 bases between them. CDR3 residues: CASSLGGEQYF. The CDR3 DNA reads as TGTGCCAGCAGTTTAGGCGGGGAGCAGTACTTC.